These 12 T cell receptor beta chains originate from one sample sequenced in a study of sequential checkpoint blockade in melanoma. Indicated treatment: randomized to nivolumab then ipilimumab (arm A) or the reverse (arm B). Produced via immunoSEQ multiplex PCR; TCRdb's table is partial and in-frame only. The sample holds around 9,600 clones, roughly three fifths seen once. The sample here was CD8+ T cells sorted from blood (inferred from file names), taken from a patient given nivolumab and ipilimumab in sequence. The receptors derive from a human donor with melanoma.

CDR3 sequence: CASIGTGLYEQYF. As DNA, the CDR3 is TGTGCCAGCATCGGAACAGGGCTCTACGAGCAGTACTTC. The chain couples TRBV6-5 to TRBJ2-7, with D maybe TRBD1 (6 bases). V was pared by 7 bases and J by 3 bases, with 13 bases between. CDR3 length: 13 residues. Germline CDR1 is MNHEY and CDR2 is SVGAGI.

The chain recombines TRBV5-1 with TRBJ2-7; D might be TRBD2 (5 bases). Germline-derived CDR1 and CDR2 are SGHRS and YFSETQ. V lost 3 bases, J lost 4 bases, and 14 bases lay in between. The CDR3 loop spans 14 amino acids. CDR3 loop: CASSSSTKVYEQYF. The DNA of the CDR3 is TGCGCCAGCAGCTCTAGCACCAAGGTTTACGAGCAGTACTTC.

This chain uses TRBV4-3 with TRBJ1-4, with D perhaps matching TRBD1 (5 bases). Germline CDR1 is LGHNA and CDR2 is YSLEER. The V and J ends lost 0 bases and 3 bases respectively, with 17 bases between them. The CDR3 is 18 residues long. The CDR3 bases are TGCGCCAGCAGCCAAGATACCCCCCCGACAGTATCTAATGAAAAACTGTTTTTT. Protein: CASSQDTPPTVSNEKLFF.

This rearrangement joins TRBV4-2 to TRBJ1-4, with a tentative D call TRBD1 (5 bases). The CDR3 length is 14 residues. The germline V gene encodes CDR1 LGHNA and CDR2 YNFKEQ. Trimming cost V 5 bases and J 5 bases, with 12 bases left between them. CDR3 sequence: CASSAGFLNEKLFF. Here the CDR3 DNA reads TGTGCCAGCAGCGCAGGGTTTCTGAATGAAAAACTGTTTTTT.

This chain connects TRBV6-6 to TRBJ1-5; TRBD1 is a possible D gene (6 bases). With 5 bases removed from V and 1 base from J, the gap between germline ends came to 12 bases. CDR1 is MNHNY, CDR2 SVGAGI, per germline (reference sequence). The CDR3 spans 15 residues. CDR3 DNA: TGTGCCAGCAGTCTAACAGGGTTCAGCAATCAGCCCCAGCATTTT. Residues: CASSLTGFSNQPQHF.

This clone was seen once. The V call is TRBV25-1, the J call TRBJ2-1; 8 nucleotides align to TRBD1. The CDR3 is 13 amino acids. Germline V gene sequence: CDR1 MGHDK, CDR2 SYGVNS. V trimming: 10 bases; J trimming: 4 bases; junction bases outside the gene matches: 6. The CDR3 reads CATGQGLYNEQFF. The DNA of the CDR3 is TGTGCCACCGGACAGGGTTTATACAATGAGCAGTTCTTC. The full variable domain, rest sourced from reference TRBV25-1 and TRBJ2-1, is EADIYQTPRYLVIGTGKKITLECSQTMGHDKMYWYQQDPGMELHLIHYSYGVNSTEKGDLSSESTVSRIRTEHFPLTLESARPSHTSQYLCATGQGLYNEQFFGPGTRLTVL.

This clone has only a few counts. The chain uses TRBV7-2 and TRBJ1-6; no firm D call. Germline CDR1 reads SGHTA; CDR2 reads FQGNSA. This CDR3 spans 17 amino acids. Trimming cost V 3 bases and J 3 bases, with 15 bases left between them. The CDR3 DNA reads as TGTGCCAGCAGCTTCGAGGGCCCACCCGACTATAATTCACCCCTCCACTTT. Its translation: CASSFEGPPDYNSPLHF.

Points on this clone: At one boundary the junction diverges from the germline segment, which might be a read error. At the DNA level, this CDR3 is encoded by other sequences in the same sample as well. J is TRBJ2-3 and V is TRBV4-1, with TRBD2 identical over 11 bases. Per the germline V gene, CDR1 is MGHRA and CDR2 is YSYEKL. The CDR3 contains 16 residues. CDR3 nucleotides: TGTGCCAGCAGCCCTACTGTAGCGGGGGGGCCAGATACGCAGTATTTT. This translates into CASSPTVAGGPDTQYF.

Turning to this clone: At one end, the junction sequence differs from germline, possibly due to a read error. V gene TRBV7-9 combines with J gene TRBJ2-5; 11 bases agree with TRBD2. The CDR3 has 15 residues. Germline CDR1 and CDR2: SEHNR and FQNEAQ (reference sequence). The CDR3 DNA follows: TGCGCCAGCAGCCAGGTCACTAGCGGGGGAGAGACCCAGTACTTC. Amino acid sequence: CASSQVTSGGETQYF.

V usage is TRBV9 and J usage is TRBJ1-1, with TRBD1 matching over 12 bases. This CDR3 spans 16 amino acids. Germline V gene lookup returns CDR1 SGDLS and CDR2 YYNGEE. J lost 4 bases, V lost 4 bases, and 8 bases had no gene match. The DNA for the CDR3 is TGTGCCAGCAGCCCCAGGGACAGGGGGCAGCGCACTGAAGCTTTCTTT. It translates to CASSPRDRGQRTEAFF.

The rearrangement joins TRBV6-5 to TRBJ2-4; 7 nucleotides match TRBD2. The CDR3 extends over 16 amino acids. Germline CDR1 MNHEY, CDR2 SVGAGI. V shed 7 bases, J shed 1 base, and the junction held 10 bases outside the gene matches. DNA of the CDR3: TGTGCCAGCACTTATTACCCCGGGGGGGCCAAAAACATTCAGTACTTC. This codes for CASTYYPGGAKNIQYF.

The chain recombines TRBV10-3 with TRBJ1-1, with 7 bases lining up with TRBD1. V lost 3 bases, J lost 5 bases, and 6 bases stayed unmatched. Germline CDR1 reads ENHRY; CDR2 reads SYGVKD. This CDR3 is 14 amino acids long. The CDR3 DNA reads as TGTGCCATCAGTGAACCAGGGGGACGGACTGAAGCTTTCTTT. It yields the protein CAISEPGGRTEAFF.